This T cell receptor (beta chain) derives from a study of CD8+ T cells in alopecia areata. Study-level points and caveats: Scalp sample sequencing also detects resident alphabeta T cells of normal skin.

Noted treatment: oral pan-JAK inhibitor, 5-10 mg twice daily. It was cDNA, reverse transcribed from extracted RNA, that served as the sequencing template. Some clones are missing from TCRdb's copy, which holds only in-frame ones; the method was immunoSEQ multiplex PCR. Of under 200,000 clones in the sample, 50% to 65% are singletons; the top ten hold around 14%. Germline V CDR1 and CDR2: SGDLS, YYNGEE. Trimming cost V 0 bases and J 5 bases, with 17 bases left between them. This CDR3 has 16 amino acids. On this clone: Its antigen is not identified.

The rearrangement joins TRBV9 to TRBJ2-5, with unresolved D. The sequence came from a human donor with alopecia areata. Sample: CD4+ T cells sorted from blood, taken at week 24, from a patient treated with tofacitinib. As DNA, the CDR3 is TGTGCCAGCAGCGTAGTTGGGCTGACGTCCCGGGAGACCCAGTACTTC. It is translated as CASSVVGLTSRETQYF.